Shown below are 10 T cell receptor beta chains from a single sample sequenced in a study of cytomegalovirus exposure and HLA in healthy donors. Primers: 60 Vbeta forward and 13 Jbeta reverse. Method: immunoSEQ multiplex PCR; TCRdb's copy keeps in-frame clones and lacks some. Altogether some 160,000 clones are present, about 77% being singletons, with the ten largest covering 2% to 2.5%. Input material: PBMCs. The receptors were gathered from a man aged 60-69 years in good health and CMV-seronegative.

This sequence joins TRBV29-1 and TRBJ2-3; D remains ambiguous. Germline V lookup: CDR1 SQVTM, CDR2 ANQGSEA. The CDR3 contains 17 residues. The V end lost 4 bases, the J end lost 1 base, and 21 bases lay between the germline ends. The CDR3 reads CSVAGEDRMGGTDTQYF. The CDR3 DNA is TGCAGCGTTGCAGGCGAAGACCGCATGGGCGGCACAGATACGCAGTATTTT.

This chain joins TRBV9 and TRBJ1-2, with TRBD1 identical over 7 bases. CDR1 and CDR2 (germline): SGDLS, YYNGEE. The V gene end was trimmed by 3 bases and the J gene end by 2 bases; junction bases not matched to a gene: 10. The CDR3 consists of 16 residues. CDR3 loop: CASSEGQRISNYGYTF. In DNA form, the CDR3 reads TGTGCCAGCAGCGAGGGACAGAGGATATCCAACTATGGCTACACCTTC.

The J gene is TRBJ1-2, the V gene TRBV2; maybe TRBD1 (6 bases). CDR3 length: 15 amino acids. Trimming shortened V by 4 bases and J by 4 bases, and 16 bases separated the two germline ends. Germline-derived CDR1 and CDR2 are SNHLY and FYNNEI. DNA of the CDR3: TGTGCCAGCAGTGTGGACAGCACTCCACGCTATGGCTACACCTTC. It yields the protein CASSVDSTPRYGYTF.

The chain uses TRBV6-6 and TRBJ2-5; tentative D call: TRBD1 (5 bases). Trimming pared 5 bases from V and 4 bases from J, leaving 11 bases between. The V gene's germline CDR1 is MNHNY and CDR2 SVGAGI (reference sequence). This CDR3 region has 13 residues. The CDR3 DNA reads TGTGCCAGCAGTCCCAAAGGGGCAGAGACCCAGTACTTC. Translating it yields CASSPKGAETQYF.

The chain carries TRBV7-9 and TRBJ2-5; TRBD1 matches at 7 bases. Looked up from germline, CDR1 is SEHNR and CDR2 is FQNEAQ (reference sequence). There are 13 residues in the CDR3. Unmatched junction bases numbered 2, after V lost 3 bases and J lost 4 bases. DNA of the CDR3: TGTGCCAGCAGCTTTCAGGGGGTAGAGACCCAGTACTTC. It encodes CASSFQGVETQYF.

The chain recombines TRBV4-1 with TRBJ2-2, with D possibly TRBD2 on 6 matching bases. The CDR3 contains 15 residues. Germline CDR1 and CDR2: MGHRA and YSYEKL. The germline V and J ends were trimmed by 4 bases and 4 bases, with 13 bases remaining between them. The CDR3 reads CASSPRWEATGELFF. CDR3 coding DNA: TGCGCCAGCAGCCCTCGGTGGGAGGCCACCGGGGAGCTGTTTTTT.

The chain is built from TRBV4-1 and TRBJ1-6; 7 bases are shared with TRBD1. This CDR3 spans 15 amino acids. CDR1 and CDR2 (germline): MGHRA, YSYEKL. Trimming took 4 bases from V and 7 from J; bases not matched to a gene: 7. In nucleotides, the CDR3 is TGCGCCAGCAGCCCGCGACAGGGCGTCAATTCACCCCTCCACTTT. Translating gives CASSPRQGVNSPLHF.

A single count supports this clone. The chain recombines TRBV5-6 with TRBJ1-1, with unresolved D. Between the trimmed V and J ends, which lost 0 bases and 5 bases, there was a span of 11 bases. CDR3 size: 14 residues. Germline CDR1 SGHDT, CDR2 YYEEEE. CDR3 in DNA: TGTGCCAGCAGCTTGGGGGTAACGGGGACTGAAGCTTTCTTT. Translating gives CASSLGVTGTEAFF.

The chain links TRBV2 to TRBJ2-1; D is perhaps TRBD2 (5 bases). Trimming removed 7 bases at V and 5 bases at J, with 15 bases between. Per the germline V gene, CDR1 is SNHLY and CDR2 is FYNNEI. The CDR3 is 14 residues long. The CDR3 nucleotides read TGTGCCAGCAAAAAGGACTTCTCAAACAATGAGCAGTTCTTC. Translated, it gives CASKKDFSNNEQFF. Drawing the rest from reference TRBV2 and TRBJ2-1, the complete variable domain is EPEVTQTPSHQVTQMGQEVILRCVPISNHLYFYWYRQILGQKVEFLVSFYNNEISEKSEIFDDQFSVERPDGSNFTLKIRSTKLEDSAMYFCASKKDFSNNEQFFGPGTRLTVL.

This clone was picked up a small number of times. The chain has TRBV7-6 and TRBJ2-5; 8 nucleotides match TRBD2. V was clipped by 5 bases and J by 5 bases; unmatched bases: 13. The CDR3 contains 16 residues. The germline CDR1 and CDR2 sequences are SGHVS and FNYEAQ. The CDR3 loop is CASSTDGVAGLETQYF. The CDR3 region has the DNA TGTGCCAGCAGCACAGACGGTGTAGCGGGATTGGAGACCCAGTACTTC. The full variable domain, with the rest looked up from reference TRBV7-6 and TRBJ2-5, is GAGVSQSPRYKVTKRGQDVALRCDPISGHVSLYWYRQALGQGPEFLTYFNYEAQQDKSGLPNDRFSAERPEGSISTLTIQRTEQRDSAMYRCASSTDGVAGLETQYFGPGTRLLVL.